Presented here are 11 T cell receptor beta chains from one specimen sequenced in a study of blood T cell repertoires in COVID-19. Profiled with immunoSEQ multiplex PCR; TCRdb holds only in-frame clones, not every one. Here the sample spans 150,000 to 160,000 clones, under 95% being singletons. Material: peripheral blood. The receptors stem from a man aged 50-59 years with acute or convalescent COVID-19.

The rearrangement joins TRBV29-1 to TRBJ2-5, with TRBD1 identical over 10 bases. CDR3 length equals 13 residues. After removal of 6 bases from V and 3 bases from J, the junction contained 4 bases not matched to a gene. Germline V gene data show CDR1 as SQVTM and CDR2 as ANQGSEA. This CDR3 is CSVDRGQEETQYF. DNA for the CDR3: TGCAGCGTAGACAGGGGGCAGGAAGAGACCCAGTACTTC.

The rearrangement links TRBV10-3 to TRBJ1-1; possible D gene TRBD1, 6 bases. Trimming took 3 bases from V and 0 from J, leaving 11 bases between them. Looked up from germline, CDR1 is ENHRY and CDR2 is SYGVKD. The CDR3 sequence is 15 residues long. CDR3 nucleotide sequence: TGTGCCATCAGTGACGGACAGACCATGAACACTGAAGCTTTCTTT. Its translation: CAISDGQTMNTEAFF.

J is TRBJ1-6 and V is TRBV9, with D perhaps TRBD1 (5 bases). Germline loops: CDR1 SGDLS, CDR2 YYNGEE. Trimming cost V 4 bases and J 4 bases, with 15 bases left between them. This CDR3 is built from 16 residues. In DNA form, the CDR3 reads TGTGCCAGCAGCCCCGCCGGGCAGGGATATAATTCACCCCTCCACTTT. It is translated as CASSPAGQGYNSPLHF.

The chain uses TRBV7-2 and TRBJ2-1; D is perhaps TRBD2 (5 bases). Germline CDR1 reads SGHTA; CDR2 reads FQGNSA. CDR3 length: 14 amino acids. V was shortened by 5 bases and J by 7 bases, with 15 bases between the two germline ends. The CDR3 DNA follows: TGTGCCAGCAGCCGGGAAGGTTTTAAAAATGAGCAGTTCTTC. Protein sequence: CASSREGFKNEQFF.

This chain joins TRBV6-5 and TRBJ1-2; the match to TRBD1 covers 8 bases. The CDR3 extends over 14 amino acids. J gave up 0 bases and V 9 bases, and 6 bases lay outside the gene matches. The germline gives CDR1 MNHEY, CDR2 SVGAGI. CDR3 bases: TGTGCCAGTAGCAGGGGGCGAACTAACTATGGCTACACCTTC. As protein: CASSRGRTNYGYTF.

The chain joins TRBV27 to TRBJ2-7; D not certain. CDR3 size: 13 residues. CDR1 is MNHEY and CDR2 is SMNVEV in the germline V gene (reference sequence). Trimming stripped 2 bases from V and 1 base from J, with 6 bases between. CDR3 loop: CASSLLDSYEQYF. The CDR3 DNA reads TGTGCCAGCAGTTTACTAGATTCCTACGAGCAGTACTTC.

V gene TRBV19 combines with J gene TRBJ2-3, with 12 bases aligning to TRBD2. Trimming at V came to 2 bases and at J to 4 bases, leaving 1 base not matched to a gene. The CDR3 consists of 15 residues. Germline V gene data show CDR1 as LNHDA and CDR2 as SQIVND (reference sequence). The CDR3 region is CASSITSGGSDTQYF. CDR3 bases: TGTGCCAGTAGTATAACTAGCGGGGGGTCAGATACGCAGTATTTT.

The chain links TRBV5-4 to TRBJ2-5, with D unresolved. The ends were cut back, 0 bases at V and 5 bases at J, with 2 bases in the middle. Germline CDR1 and CDR2: SGHNT and YYREEE (reference sequence). The CDR3 totals 11 residues. The CDR3 DNA reads as TGTGCCAGCAGCTTGGCGGAGACCCAGTACTTC. Translation: CASSLAETQYF.

In this sample, this clone turned up once. This sequence joins TRBV7-2 and TRBJ2-2, with D possibly being TRBD1 (5 bases). V lost 2 bases and J 4 bases, leaving 11 bases between the germline ends. CDR3 length: 15 amino acids. Germline-derived CDR1 and CDR2 are SGHTA and FQGNSA. DNA for the CDR3: TGTGCCAGCAGCTTATCCTCAGGGTTCACCGGGGAGCTGTTTTTT. It translates to CASSLSSGFTGELFF.

This clone was recorded only once. CDR3 protein: CASSNSATNEKLFF. The CDR3 nucleotides are TGTGCCAGTAGTAACTCCGCAACTAATGAAAAACTGTTTTTT. This chain joins TRBV19 and TRBJ1-4; D uncertain. Trimming stripped 4 bases from V and 0 bases from J, with 6 bases between. CDR3 length: 14 residues. Germline V CDR1 and CDR2: LNHDA, SQIVND (reference sequence).

The genes are TRBV6-6 and TRBJ2-1, with 13 bases aligning to TRBD2. Per germline, CDR1 MNHNY and CDR2 SVGAGI (reference sequence). After removal of 6 bases from V and 4 bases from J, the junction contained 6 bases not matched to a gene. This CDR3 has 16 amino acids. This chain's CDR3 is CASRGLAGDSYNEQFF. CDR3 DNA sequence: TGTGCCAGCAGAGGACTAGCGGGAGATTCATACAATGAGCAGTTCTTC.